This paragraph covers one T cell receptor (beta chain) sequence. Method: immunoSEQ multiplex PCR; TCRdb's copy keeps in-frame clones and lacks some. The sample lists a few hundred thousand clones; 70% to 90% were seen once. This entry comes from a study of blood T cell repertoires in COVID-19. Germline V gene sequence: CDR1 SNHLY, CDR2 FYNNEI. The CDR3 totals 15 residues. V was clipped by 3 bases and J by 1 base, with 12 bases between them. Participant-reported clinical history was the basis for cohort assignment. The TCR originated in a woman in her thirties who had recovered from COVID-19. Input material: PBMCs or T cells enriched from blood (not recorded which). The chain recombines TRBV2 with TRBJ1-2; D perhaps matches TRBD1 (5 bases). CDR3 amino acids: CASSDVWGGNYGYTF. For the CDR3, the DNA is TGTGCCAGCAGTGACGTCTGGGGGGGTAACTATGGCTACACCTTC. Complete variable domain (other parts from reference TRBV2 and TRBJ1-2): EPEVTQTPSHQVTQMGQEVILRCVPISNHLYFYWYRQILGQKVEFLVSFYNNEISEKSEIFDDQFSVERPDGSNFTLKIRSTKLEDSAMYFCASSDVWGGNYGYTFGSGTRLTVV.